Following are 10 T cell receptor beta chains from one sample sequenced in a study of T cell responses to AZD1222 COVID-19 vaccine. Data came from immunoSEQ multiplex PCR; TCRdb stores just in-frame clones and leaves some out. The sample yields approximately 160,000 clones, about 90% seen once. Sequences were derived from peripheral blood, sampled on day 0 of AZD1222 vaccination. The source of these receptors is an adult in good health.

The CDR3 loop is CASSSPGHNTEAFF. For the CDR3, the DNA is TGTGCCAGCAGCTCGCCGGGACACAACACTGAAGCTTTCTTT. The chain combines TRBV7-2 with TRBJ1-1, with D perhaps matching TRBD1 (6 bases). V lost 4 bases and J lost 2, with 11 bases in between. CDR3 length equals 14 residues. Germline V gives CDR1 SGHTA, CDR2 FQGNSA.

CDR3 protein: CASSPSGATNYGYTF. The CDR3, as DNA: TGTGCCAGCAGCCCTAGTGGGGCTACTAACTATGGCTACACCTTC. The chain carries TRBV28 and TRBJ1-2, with a tentative D call TRBD1 (5 bases). Germline V gene lookup returns CDR1 MDHEN and CDR2 SYDVKM. The CDR3 is made up of 15 amino acids. V gave up 6 bases and J gave up 0 bases, with 14 bases separating them.

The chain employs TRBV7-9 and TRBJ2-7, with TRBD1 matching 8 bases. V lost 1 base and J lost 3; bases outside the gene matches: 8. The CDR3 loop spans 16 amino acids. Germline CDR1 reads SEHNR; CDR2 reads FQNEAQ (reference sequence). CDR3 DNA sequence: TGTGCCAGCAGCTTAGTCAGGAACAGGGGGATCTACGAGCAGTACTTC. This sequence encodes CASSLVRNRGIYEQYF.

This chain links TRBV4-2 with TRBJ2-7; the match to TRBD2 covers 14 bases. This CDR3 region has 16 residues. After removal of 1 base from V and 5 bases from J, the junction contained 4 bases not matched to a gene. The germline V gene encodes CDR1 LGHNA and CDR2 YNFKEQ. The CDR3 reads CASSQGLAGGPDEQYF. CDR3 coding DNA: TGTGCCAGCAGCCAAGGACTAGCGGGAGGGCCTGACGAGCAGTACTTC.

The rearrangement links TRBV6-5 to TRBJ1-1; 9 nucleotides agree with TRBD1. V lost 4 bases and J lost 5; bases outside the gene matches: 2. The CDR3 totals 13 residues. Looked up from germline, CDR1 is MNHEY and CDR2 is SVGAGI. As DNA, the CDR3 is TGTGCCAGCAGTTTGACAGGGGGAACTGAAGCTTTCTTT. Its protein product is CASSLTGGTEAFF.

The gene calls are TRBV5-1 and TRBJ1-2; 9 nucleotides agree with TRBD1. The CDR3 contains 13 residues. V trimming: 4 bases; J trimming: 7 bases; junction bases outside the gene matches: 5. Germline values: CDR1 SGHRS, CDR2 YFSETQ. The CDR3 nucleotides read TGCGCCAGCAGCCGGACAGGGGATGGTGGCTACACCTTC. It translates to CASSRTGDGGYTF.

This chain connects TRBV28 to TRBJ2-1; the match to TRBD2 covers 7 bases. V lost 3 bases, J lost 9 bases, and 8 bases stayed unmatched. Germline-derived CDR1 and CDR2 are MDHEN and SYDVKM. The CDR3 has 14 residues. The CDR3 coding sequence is TGTGCCAGCAGTTTGGCGGGGGACGATGCTGAGCAGTTCTTC. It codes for CASSLAGDDAEQFF.

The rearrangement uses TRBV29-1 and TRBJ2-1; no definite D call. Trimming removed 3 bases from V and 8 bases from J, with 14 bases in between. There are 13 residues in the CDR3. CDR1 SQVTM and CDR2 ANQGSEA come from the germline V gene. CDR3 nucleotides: TGCAGCGTTGATTTAGCCATGGGCTATGAGCAGTTCTTC. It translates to CSVDLAMGYEQFF.

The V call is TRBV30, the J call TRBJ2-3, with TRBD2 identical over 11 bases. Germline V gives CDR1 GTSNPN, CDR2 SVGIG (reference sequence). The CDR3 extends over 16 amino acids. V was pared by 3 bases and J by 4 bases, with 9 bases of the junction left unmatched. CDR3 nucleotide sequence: TGTGCCTGGAGGGCCGGGACTAGCGGAGGGGCAGATACGCAGTATTTT. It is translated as CAWRAGTSGGADTQYF.

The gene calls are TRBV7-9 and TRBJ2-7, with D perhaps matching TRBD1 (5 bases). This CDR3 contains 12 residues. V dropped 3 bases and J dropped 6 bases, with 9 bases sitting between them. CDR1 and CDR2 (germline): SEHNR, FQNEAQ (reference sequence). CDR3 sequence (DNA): TGTGCCAGCAGCTTGGGGCCCACCGAGCAGTACTTC. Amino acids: CASSLGPTEQYF.